This TCR beta chain was obtained from a study of T cells in narcolepsy. For the study at large: Donors had narcolepsy type 1 or type 2, or were healthy controls. General study points: Comparing one patient's CSF and blood CD4+ clonotypes highlighted HCRT- and TRIB2-specific autoreactive clonotypes. Healthy controls reportedly lacked the autoreactive clonotypes serially found in patients' blood.

TCRdb keeps only in-frame clones here, not all; method: immunoSEQ multiplex PCR. This table has 20,000 to 25,000 clones, roughly 94% appearing once. From germline, CDR1 is MDHEN and CDR2 SYDVKM. This CDR3 comprises 14 residues. The V and J ends lost 7 bases and 4 bases respectively, with 14 bases between them. In regard to this clone: Its target is unknown.

Sequencing was performed on CD45RA- memory CD4+ T cells from PBMCs. The chain uses TRBV28 and TRBJ1-5; maybe TRBD1 (5 bases). The receptor's source is a human donor with narcolepsy. CDR3: CASMSGGRNQPQHF. The CDR3 DNA follows: TGTGCCAGCATGAGCGGGGGACGTAATCAGCCCCAGCATTTT. Looking up the rest from reference TRBV28 and TRBJ1-5 gives the full variable domain: DVKVTQSSRYLVKRTGEKVFLECVQDMDHENMFWYRQDPGLGLRLIYFSYDVKMKEKGDIPEGYSVSREKKERFSLILESASTNQTSMYLCASMSGGRNQPQHFGDGTRLSIL.